This T cell receptor (beta chain) originates from a study of PD-1 blockade in classical Hodgkin lymphoma. Findings of the study overall: Unlike CD8+ TCR diversity, which did not rise significantly by C4D1, CD4+ TCR diversity did. Possible causes of repertoire differences, disease activity or prior therapy, remain undefined. For complete responders, baseline diversity was comparable to that of newly diagnosed patients.

The CDR3 has 15 residues. Germline CDR1 reads WSHSY; CDR2 reads SAAADI. Trimming at V came to 6 bases and at J to 4 bases, leaving 7 bases not matched to a gene. Generated by immunoSEQ multiplex PCR, the TCRdb table keeps only in-frame clones and is missing some. There are more than 7,500 clones in the sample; 85% to 90% occur only once, and approximately 25% lies in the top ten. The time point here: cycle 4 day 1 (C4D1), after six to seven weeks of nivolumab. After autologous stem cell transplantation all patients relapsed, and prior brentuximab vedotin exposure differed between cohorts. Regarding this clone: As yet, its antigen is unknown.

V usage is TRBV10-2 and J usage is TRBJ2-1, with 9 bases fitting TRBD2. This TCR derives from a human donor with classical Hodgkin lymphoma. The sequenced sample was peripheral blood mononuclear cells (PBMCs), obtained before the fourth cycle of nivolumab. The CDR3, as DNA: TGCGCCAGCAGAAAGGCGGGGGGGTTATACAATGAGCAGTTCTTC. It yields the protein CASRKAGGLYNEQFF.